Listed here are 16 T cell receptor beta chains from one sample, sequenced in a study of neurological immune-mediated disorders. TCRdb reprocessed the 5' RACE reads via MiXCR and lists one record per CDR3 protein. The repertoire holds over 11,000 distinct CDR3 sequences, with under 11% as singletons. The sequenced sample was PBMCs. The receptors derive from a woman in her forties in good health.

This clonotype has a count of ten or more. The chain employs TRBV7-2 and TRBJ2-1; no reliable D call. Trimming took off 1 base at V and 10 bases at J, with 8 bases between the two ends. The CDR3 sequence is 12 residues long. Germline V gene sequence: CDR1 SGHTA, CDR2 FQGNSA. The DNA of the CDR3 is TGTGCCAGCAGCTTAGTGGGGTGGGAGCAGTTCTTC. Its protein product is CASSLVGWEQFF.

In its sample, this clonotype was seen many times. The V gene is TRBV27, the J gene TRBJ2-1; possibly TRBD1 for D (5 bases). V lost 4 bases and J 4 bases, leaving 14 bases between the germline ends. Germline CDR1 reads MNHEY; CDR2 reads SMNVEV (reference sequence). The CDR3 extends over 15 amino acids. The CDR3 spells CASSSYSRQYNEQFF. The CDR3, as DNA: TGTGCCAGCAGTTCCTACTCCCGACAGTACAATGAGCAGTTCTTC.

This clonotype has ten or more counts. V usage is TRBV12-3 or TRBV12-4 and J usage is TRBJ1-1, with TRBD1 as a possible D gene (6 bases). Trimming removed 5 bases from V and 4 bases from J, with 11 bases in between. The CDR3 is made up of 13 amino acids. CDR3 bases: TGTGCCAGCAGTCTTTTAGGGGGCACTGAAGCTTTCTTT. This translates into CASSLLGGTEAFF.

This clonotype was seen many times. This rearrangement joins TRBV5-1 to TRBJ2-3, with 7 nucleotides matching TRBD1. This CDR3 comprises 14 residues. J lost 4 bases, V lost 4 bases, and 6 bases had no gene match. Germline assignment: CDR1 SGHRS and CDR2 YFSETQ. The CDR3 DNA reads TGCGCCAGCAGCGAGGAGAGGGGGCCAGATACGCAGTATTTT. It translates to CASSEERGPDTQYF.

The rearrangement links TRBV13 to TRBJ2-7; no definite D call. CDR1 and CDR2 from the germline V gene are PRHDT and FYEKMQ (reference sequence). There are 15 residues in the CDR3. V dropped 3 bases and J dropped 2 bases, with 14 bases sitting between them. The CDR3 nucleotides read TGTGCCAGCAGCTTCCAAGGCGAGCCAACCTACGAGCAGTACTTC. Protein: CASSFQGEPTYEQYF.

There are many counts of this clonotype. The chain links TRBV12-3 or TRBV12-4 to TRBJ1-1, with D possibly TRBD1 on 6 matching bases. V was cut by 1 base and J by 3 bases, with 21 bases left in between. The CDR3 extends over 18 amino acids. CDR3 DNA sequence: TGTGCCAGCAGTTTAGGAGCACCGACCGGGACACCACACACTGAAGCTTTCTTT. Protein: CASSLGAPTGTPHTEAFF.

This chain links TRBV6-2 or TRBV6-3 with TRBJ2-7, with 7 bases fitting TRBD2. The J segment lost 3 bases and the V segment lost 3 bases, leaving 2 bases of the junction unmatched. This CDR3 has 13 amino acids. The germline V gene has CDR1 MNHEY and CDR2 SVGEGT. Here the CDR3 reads CASSYGTNYEQYF. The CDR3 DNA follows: TGTGCCAGCAGTTATGGGACTAACTACGAGCAGTACTTC.

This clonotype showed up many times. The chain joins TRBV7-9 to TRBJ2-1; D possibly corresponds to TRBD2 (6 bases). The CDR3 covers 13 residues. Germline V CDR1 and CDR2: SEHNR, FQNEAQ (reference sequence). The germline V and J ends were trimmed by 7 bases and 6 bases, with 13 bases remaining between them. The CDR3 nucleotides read TGTGCCAGCACCTGGGGAGGCGGCAATGAGCAGTTCTTC. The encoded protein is CASTWGGGNEQFF.

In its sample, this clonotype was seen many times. CDR3 bases: TGTGCCAGCAGTGACGCAAACATTCAGTACTTC. Its protein is CASSDANIQYF. The V and J genes are TRBV2 and TRBJ2-4; no definite D call. The V and J ends lost 3 bases and 6 bases respectively, with 3 bases between them. Germline loops: CDR1 SNHLY, CDR2 FYNNEI. This CDR3 has 11 amino acids.

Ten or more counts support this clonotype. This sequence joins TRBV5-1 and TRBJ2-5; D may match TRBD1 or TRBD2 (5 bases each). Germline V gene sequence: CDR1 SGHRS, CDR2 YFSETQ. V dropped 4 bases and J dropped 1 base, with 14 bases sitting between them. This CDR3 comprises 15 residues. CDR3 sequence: CASSDPPGRQETQYF. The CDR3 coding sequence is TGCGCCAGCAGCGACCCGCCGGGACGCCAAGAGACCCAGTACTTC.

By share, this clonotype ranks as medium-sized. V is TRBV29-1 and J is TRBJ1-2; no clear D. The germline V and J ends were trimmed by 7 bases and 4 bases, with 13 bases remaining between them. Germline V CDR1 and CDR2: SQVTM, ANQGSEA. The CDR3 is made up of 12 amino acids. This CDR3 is CSATTLTYGYTF. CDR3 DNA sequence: TGCAGCGCCACAACCTTGACCTATGGCTACACCTTC.

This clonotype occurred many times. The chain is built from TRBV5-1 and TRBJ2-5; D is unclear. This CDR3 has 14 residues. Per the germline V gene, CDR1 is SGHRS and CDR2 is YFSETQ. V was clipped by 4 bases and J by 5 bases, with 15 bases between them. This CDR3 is CASSPGRIGETQYF. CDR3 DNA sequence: TGCGCCAGCAGCCCGGGTCGGATCGGGGAGACCCAGTACTTC.

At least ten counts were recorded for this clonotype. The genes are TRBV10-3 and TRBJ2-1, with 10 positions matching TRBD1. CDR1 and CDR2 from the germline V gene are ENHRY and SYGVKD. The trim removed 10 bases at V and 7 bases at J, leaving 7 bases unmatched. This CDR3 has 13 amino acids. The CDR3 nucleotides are TGTGCCACCTGGGACAGGGGAGATAATGAGCAGTTCTTC. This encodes CATWDRGDNEQFF.

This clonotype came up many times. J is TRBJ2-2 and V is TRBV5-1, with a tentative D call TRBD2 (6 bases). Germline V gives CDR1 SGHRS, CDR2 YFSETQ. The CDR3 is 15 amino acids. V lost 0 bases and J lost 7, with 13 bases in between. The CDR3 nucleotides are TGCGCCAGCAGCTTGGAGTCCGGGAGAATCGGGGAGCTGTTTTTT. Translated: CASSLESGRIGELFF.

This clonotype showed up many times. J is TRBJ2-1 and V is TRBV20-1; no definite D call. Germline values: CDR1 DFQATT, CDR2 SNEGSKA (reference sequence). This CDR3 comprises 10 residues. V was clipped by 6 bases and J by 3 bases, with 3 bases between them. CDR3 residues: CSADYNEQFF. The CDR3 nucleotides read TGCAGTGCAGACTACAATGAGCAGTTCTTC.

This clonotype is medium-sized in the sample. DNA of the CDR3: TGCAGTAAAAAGGGACAGGGTGATTACAATGAGCAGTTCTTC. Protein: CSKKGQGDYNEQFF. This chain connects TRBV20-1 to TRBJ2-1; 9 nucleotides align to TRBD1. CDR1 and CDR2 (germline): DFQATT, SNEGSKA (reference sequence). This CDR3 comprises 14 residues. Losses at the gene ends were 8 bases for V and 4 bases for J; bases not matched to a gene: 9.